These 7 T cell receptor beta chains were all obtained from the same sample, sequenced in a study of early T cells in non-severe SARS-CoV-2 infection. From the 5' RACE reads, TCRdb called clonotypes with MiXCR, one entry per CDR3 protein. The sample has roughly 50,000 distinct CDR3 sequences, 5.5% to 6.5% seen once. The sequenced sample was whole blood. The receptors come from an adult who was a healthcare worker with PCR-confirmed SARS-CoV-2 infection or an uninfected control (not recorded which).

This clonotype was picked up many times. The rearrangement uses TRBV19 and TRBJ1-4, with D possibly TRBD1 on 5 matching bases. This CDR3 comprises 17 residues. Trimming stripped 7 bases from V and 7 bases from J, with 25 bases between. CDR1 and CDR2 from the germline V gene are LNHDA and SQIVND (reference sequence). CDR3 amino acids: CASKSEREGAHPEKLFF. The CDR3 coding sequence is TGTGCCAGTAAATCGGAGCGAGAAGGGGCGCACCCTGAAAAACTGTTTTTT.

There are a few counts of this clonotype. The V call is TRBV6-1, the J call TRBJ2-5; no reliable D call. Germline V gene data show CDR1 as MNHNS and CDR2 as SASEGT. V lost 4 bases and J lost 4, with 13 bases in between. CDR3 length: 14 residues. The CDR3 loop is CASSVFIGRETQYF. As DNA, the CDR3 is TGTGCCAGCAGTGTTTTCATAGGGCGAGAGACCCAGTACTTC.

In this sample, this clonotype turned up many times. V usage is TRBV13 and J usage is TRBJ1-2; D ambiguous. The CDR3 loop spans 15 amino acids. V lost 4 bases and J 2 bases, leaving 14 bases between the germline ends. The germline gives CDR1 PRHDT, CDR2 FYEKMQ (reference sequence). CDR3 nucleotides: TGTGCCAGCAGCTCTCAAATTAGTAGGAACTATGGCTACACCTTC. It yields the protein CASSSQISRNYGYTF.

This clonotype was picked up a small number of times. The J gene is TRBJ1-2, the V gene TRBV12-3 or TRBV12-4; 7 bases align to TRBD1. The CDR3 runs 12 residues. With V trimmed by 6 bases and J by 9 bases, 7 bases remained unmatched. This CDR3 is CASSRDSFSYTF. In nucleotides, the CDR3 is TGTGCCAGCAGCCGGGACAGTTTTAGCTACACCTTC.

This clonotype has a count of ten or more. The CDR3 coding sequence is TGTGCCAGCAGCTTGGTCGGTCAGCTGTATGGCTACACCTTC. Its protein is CASSLVGQLYGYTF. J is TRBJ1-2 and V is TRBV5-4; D is uncertain. CDR1 is SGHNT, CDR2 YYREEE, per germline (reference sequence). This CDR3 spans 14 amino acids. Trimming took off 0 bases at V and 5 bases at J, with 11 bases between the two ends. Combining the CDR3 with reference TRBV5-4 and TRBJ1-2 gives the whole variable domain ETGVTQSPTHLIKTRGQQVTLRCSSQSGHNTVSWYQQALGQGPQFIFQYYREEENGRGNFPPRFSGLQFPNYSSELNVNALELDDSALYLCASSLVGQLYGYTFGSGTRLTVV.

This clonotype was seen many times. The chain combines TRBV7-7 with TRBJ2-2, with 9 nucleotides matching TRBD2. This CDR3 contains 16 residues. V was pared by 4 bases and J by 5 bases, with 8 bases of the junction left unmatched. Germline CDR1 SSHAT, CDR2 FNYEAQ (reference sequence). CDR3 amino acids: CASSSRTSDGTGELFF. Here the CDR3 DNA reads TGTGCCAGCAGCTCCCGGACTAGCGATGGAACCGGGGAGCTGTTTTTT.

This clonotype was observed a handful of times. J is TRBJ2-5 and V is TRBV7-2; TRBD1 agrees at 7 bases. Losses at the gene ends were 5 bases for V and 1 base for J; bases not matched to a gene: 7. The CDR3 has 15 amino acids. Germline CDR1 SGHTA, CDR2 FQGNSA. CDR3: CASSLRQGPQETQYF. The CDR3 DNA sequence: TGTGCCAGCAGCCTGAGACAGGGACCCCAAGAGACCCAGTACTTC.